This T cell receptor beta chain was sequenced in a study of cytotoxic CD8 clonotypes in ibrutinib-treated CLL. Study overall: Partial response occurred in some 25 patients and complete response in 2; at median approximately 68 months, approximately 14 remained remitted and 12 progressed.

Only in-frame clones appear in the TCRdb table, and some are missing; sequencing was by immunoSEQ multiplex PCR. The table has roughly 40,000 clones, roughly three quarters seen once; the top ten hold about 13%. Germline trimming cut 4 bases from V and 0 bases from J; bases unmatched to any gene: 10. CDR3 length: 17 amino acids. The germline V gene has CDR1 SGHRS and CDR2 YFSETQ. The chain carries TRBV5-1 and TRBJ1-3; 7 positions agree with TRBD1. The source of this sequence is a human donor with chronic lymphocytic leukemia. Sequencing was performed on PBMCs, taken after 12 months of ibrutinib treatment. Written as DNA, the CDR3 is TGCGCCAGCAGCCAGGGGGGCCAGGCTCGCTCTGGAAACACCATATATTTT. This sequence encodes CASSQGGQARSGNTIYF.